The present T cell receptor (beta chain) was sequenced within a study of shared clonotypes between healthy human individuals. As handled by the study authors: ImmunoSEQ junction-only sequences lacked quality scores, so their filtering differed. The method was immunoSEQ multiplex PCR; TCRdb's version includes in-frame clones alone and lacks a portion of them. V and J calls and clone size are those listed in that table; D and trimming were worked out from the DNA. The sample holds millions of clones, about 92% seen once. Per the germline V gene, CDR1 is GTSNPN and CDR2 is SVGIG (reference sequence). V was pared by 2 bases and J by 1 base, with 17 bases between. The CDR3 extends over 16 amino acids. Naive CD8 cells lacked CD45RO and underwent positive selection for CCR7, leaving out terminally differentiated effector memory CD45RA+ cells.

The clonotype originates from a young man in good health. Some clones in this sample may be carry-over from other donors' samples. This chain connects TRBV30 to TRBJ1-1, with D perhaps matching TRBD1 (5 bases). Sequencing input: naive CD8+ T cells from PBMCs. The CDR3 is CAWSPKLLRGNTEAFF. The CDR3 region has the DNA TGTGCCTGGAGTCCTAAATTGTTGAGGGGGAACACTGAAGCTTTCTTT.